Listed here is a single T cell receptor (beta chain). Sequencing was performed with immunoSEQ multiplex PCR; in TCRdb, only in-frame clones are kept and a portion is missing. The top ten hold 0.0095% to 0.013% of the sample, which has some 760,000 clones, approximately 83% seen once. This entry comes from a study of shared T cell receptors in the human thymus. CDR1 and CDR2 (germline): SGHAT, FQNNGV. This CDR3 is built from 9 residues. V lost 10 bases to trimming and J lost 6 bases, with 7 bases between them. This same sample was also part of a study on human thymus T cells. That work adds: Corrective cardiac operations yielded the resected thymus tissue.

Sequencing input: thymocytes. The V call is TRBV11-2, the J call TRBJ2-7; unclear D gene. This clonotype was obtained from a girl less than two years old with a congenital heart defect. The CDR3, as DNA: TGTGCCACCTCGGGCGAGCAGTACTTC. Protein: CATSGEQYF.